This TCR beta chain was captured in a study of T cells after posttransplantation cyclophosphamide. Controls had myeloablative marrow grafts with methotrexate and calcineurin inhibitor, sampled at 1 year. Clones were read by immunoSEQ multiplex PCR, and TCRdb kept only the in-frame ones, dropping some. The sample consists of about 9,900 clones, approximately 87% of them appearing once. The origin of this receptor is a male patient aged 25 to 39 who received an allogeneic stem cell transplant from an unrelated donor, was CMV-positive, and had no GVHD. Part of the T cell pool may stem from the graft donor. Sequenced here: PBMCs, sampled after an allogeneic stem cell transplant with a calcineurin inhibitor and methotrexate.

CDR3 DNA: TGTGCCAGCAGCTTCCTGAGCAGCGGCTACAATGAGCAGTTCTTC. Amino acid sequence: CASSFLSSGYNEQFF. The chain couples TRBV5-4 to TRBJ2-1; D may be TRBD2 (5 bases). CDR1 SGHNT and CDR2 YYREEE come from the germline V gene (reference sequence). CDR3 length: 15 amino acids. Between the trimmed V and J ends, which lost 2 bases and 3 bases, there was a span of 12 bases.